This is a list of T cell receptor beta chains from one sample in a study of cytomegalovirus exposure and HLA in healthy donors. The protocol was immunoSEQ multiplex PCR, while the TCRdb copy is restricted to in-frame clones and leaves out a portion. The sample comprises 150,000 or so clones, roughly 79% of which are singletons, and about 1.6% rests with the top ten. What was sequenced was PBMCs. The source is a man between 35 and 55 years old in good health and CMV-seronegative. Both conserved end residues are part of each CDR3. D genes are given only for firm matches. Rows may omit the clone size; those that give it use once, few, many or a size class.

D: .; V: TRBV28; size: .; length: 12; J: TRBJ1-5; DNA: TGTGCCACCCTCGGGAGATCTCAGCCCCAGCATTTT; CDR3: CATLGRSQPQHF
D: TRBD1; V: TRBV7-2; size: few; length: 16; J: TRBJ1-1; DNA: TGTGCCAGCAGCTTAGGGGACAGGAGAATAAACACTGAAGCTTTCTTT; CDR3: CASSLGDRRINTEAFF
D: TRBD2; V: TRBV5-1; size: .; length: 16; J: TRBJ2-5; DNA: TGCGCCAGCAGCAACACAGCGGGGGGCCTACAAGAGACCCAGTACTTC; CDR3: CASSNTAGGLQETQYF
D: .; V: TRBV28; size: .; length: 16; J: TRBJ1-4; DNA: TGTGCCAGCCTTGGGGCAGGGGCCGTCTCGTCGGAAAAACTGTTTTTT; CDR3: CASLGAGAVSSEKLFF
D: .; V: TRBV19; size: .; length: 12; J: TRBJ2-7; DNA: TGTGCCAGTAGTAGCCCAGGGAACGAGCAGTACTTC; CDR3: CASSSPGNEQYF
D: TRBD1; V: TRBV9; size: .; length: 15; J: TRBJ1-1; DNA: TGTGCCAGCAGCGTAGTTGGGTCAGCTCTACAGGGGGCTTTCTTT; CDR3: CASSVVGSALQGAFF
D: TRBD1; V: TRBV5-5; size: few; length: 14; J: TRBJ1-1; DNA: TGTGCCAGCAGCTCCGGACAGGTTAACACTGAAGCTTTCTTT; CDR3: CASSSGQVNTEAFF
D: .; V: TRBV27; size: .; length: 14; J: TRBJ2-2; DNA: TGTGCCACCCGACACCTGGGCCTCACCGGGGAGCTGTTTTTT; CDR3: CATRHLGLTGELFF
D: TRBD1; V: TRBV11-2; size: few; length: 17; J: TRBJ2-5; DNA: TGTGCCAGCAGCTTAACGGCAAACGACGTGACAGGGGGGGCGTATTACTTC; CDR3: CASSLTANDVTGGAYYF
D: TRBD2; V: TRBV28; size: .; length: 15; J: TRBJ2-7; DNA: TGTGCCAGCAGTTTCATGACTAGCGGGACCGACGAGCAGTACTTC; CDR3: CASSFMTSGTDEQYF
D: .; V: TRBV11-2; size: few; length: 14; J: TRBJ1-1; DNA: TGTGCCAGCAGCTCCCTTTATGGCTACACTGAAGCTTTCTTT; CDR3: CASSSLYGYTEAFF
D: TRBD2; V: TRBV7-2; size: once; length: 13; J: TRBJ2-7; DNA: TGTGCCAGCAGCCCTGGACTAGCCGCCCCGCAGTACTTC; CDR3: CASSPGLAAPQYF
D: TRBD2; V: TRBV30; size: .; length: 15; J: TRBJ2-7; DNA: TGTGCCTGGACCGGGGGACTAGCGGGCGTGTACGAGCAGTACTTC; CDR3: CAWTGGLAGVYEQYF
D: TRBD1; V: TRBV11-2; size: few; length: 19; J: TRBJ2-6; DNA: TGTGCCAGCAGCTTACGCCCGGACAGGACCCTCTCTGGGGCCAACGTCCTGACTTTC; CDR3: CASSLRPDRTLSGANVLTF
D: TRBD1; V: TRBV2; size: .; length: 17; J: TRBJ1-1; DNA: TGTACCAGCAGTGACCTGGTAAAGGACAGGCGGAACACTGAAGCTTTCTTT; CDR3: CTSSDLVKDRRNTEAFF
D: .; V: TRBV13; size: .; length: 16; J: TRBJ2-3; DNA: TGTGCCAGCAGCCCGCGGCGAGGTGGCGGGACAGATACGCAGTATTTT; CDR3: CASSPRRGGGTDTQYF
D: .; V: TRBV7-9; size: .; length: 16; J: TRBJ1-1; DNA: TGTTCCAGCAGCCCCGACAGGCCTACCCTGGGGGCTGAAGCTTTCTTT; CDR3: CSSSPDRPTLGAEAFF
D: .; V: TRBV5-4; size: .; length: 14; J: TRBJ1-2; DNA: TGTGCCAGCAGCTTGGATCGGACAGCCAGTGGCTACACCTTC; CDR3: CASSLDRTASGYTF
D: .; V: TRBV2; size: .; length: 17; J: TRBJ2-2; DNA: TGTGCCAGCAGTGAAGCGCTTAATGGGGGGATGGCCGGGGAGCTGTTTTTT; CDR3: CASSEALNGGMAGELFF
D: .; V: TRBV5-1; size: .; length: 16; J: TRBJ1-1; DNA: TGCGCCAGCAGCTTGGGCAGGGAACGGAAGAACACTGAAGCTTTCTTT; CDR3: CASSLGRERKNTEAFF
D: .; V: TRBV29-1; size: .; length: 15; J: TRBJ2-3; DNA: TGCAGCGTTGAGAGAGGAGGGCAGGCCACAGATACGCAGTATTTT; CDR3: CSVERGGQATDTQYF
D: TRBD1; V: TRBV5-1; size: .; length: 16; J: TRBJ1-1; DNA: TGCGCCAGCAGTACACAGGCGGGACAGGGTGGCACTGAAGCTTTCTTT; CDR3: CASSTQAGQGGTEAFF
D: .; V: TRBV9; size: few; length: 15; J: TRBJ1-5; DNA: TGTGCCAGCAGCGAGGGACTAGCGGGAGGTCAGCCCCAGCATTTT; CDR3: CASSEGLAGGQPQHF
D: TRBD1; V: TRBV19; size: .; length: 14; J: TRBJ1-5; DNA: TGTGCCAGTAGGGAGGACAGGGCCGGTCAGCCCCAGCATTTT; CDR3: CASREDRAGQPQHF
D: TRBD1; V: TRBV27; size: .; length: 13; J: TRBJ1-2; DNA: TGTGCCAGGTGGGACAGGGGGGTGAGCGGCTACACCTTC; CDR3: CARWDRGVSGYTF
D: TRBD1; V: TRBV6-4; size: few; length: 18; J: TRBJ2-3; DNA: TGTGCCAGCAGTGACAGGGACAGGGGGCATCCTATTACAGATACGCAGTATTTT; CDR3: CASSDRDRGHPITDTQYF
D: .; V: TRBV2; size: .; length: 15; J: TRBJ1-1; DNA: TGTGCCAGCACCGCCTTAGCGAAGGAGGGCGCTGAAGCTTTCTTT; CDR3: CASTALAKEGAEAFF
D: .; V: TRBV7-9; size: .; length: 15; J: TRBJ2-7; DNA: TGTGCCAGCAGCCTTGAGTCCGGGACACCGTACGAGCAGTACTTC; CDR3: CASSLESGTPYEQYF
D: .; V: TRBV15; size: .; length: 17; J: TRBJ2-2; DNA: TGTGCCACCAGCAGAGATCTCCCGGACAGGAACACCGGGGAGCTGTTTTTT; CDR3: CATSRDLPDRNTGELFF
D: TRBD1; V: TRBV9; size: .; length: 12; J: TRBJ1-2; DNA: TGTGCCAGCAGAGGGACAGTCTATGGCTACACCTTC; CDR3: CASRGTVYGYTF
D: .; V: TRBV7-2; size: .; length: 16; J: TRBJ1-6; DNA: TGTGCCAGCAGCTTAGCGGGGGCAGGGCATAATTCACCCCTCCACTTT; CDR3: CASSLAGAGHNSPLHF
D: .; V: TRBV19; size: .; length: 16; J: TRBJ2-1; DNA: TGTGCCAGTAGTATAGATCTATCGGCCGGGTCCGATGAGCAGTTCTTC; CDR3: CASSIDLSAGSDEQFF
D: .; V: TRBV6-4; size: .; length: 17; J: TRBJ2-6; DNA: TGTGCCAGCAGTGAGGCCCTTCATATGTCTGGGGCCAACGGCCTGACTTTC; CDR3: CASSEALHMSGANGLTF
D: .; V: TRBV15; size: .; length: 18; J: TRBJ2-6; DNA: TGTGCCACCAGCATAAGATTAGGACTGAACTCTGGGGCCAACGTCCTGACTTTC; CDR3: CATSIRLGLNSGANVLTF
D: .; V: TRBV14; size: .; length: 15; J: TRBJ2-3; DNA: TGTGCCAGCAGCCAACTAGGGGTGCAGGGAGATACGCAGTATTTT; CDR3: CASSQLGVQGDTQYF
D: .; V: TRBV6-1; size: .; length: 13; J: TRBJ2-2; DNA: TGTGCCAGCAGTGGACTAGTGACCGGGGAGCTGTTTTTT; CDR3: CASSGLVTGELFF
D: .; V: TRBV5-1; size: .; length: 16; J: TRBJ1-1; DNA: TGCGCCAGCAGCTTGGCCCACCCCCGCAGGGACACTGAAGCTTTCTTT; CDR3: CASSLAHPRRDTEAFF